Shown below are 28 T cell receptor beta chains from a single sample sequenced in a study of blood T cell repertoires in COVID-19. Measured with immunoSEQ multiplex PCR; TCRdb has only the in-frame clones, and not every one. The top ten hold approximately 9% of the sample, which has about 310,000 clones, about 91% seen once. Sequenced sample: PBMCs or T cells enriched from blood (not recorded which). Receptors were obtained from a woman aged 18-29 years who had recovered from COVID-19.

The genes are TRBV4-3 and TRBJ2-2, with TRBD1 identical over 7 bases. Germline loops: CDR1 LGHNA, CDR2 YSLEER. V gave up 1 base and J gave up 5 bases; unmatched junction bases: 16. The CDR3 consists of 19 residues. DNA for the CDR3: TGCGCCAGCAGCCAAGGGTATCGGTTAACCACAGGGGAAACCGGGGAGCTGTTTTTT. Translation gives CASSQGYRLTTGETGELFF.

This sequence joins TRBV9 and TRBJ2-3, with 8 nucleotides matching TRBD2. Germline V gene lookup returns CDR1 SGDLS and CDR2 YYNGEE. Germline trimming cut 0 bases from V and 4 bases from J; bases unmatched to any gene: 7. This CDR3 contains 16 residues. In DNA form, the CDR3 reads TGTGCCAGCAGCGTAGGGATTAGCGGGGTCCCAGATACGCAGTATTTT. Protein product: CASSVGISGVPDTQYF.

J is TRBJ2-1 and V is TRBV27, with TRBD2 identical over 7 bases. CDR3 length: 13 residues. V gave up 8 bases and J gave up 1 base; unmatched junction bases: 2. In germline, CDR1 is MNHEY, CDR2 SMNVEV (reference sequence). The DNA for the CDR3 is TGTGCCAGCTGGGGGGGGTCCTACAATGAGCAGTTCTTC. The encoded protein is CASWGGSYNEQFF.

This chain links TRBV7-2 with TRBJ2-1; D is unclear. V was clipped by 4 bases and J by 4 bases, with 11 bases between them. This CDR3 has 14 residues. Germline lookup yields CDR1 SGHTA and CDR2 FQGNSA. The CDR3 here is CASSSPPGYNEQFF. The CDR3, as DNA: TGTGCCAGCAGCTCCCCTCCCGGGTACAATGAGCAGTTCTTC.

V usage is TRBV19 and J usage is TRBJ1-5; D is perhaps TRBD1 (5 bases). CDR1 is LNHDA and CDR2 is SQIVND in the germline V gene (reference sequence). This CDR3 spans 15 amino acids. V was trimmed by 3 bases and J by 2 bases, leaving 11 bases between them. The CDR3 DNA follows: TGTGCCAGTAGTATGCGGGGGTTCGGCAATCAGCCCCAGCATTTT. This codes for CASSMRGFGNQPQHF.

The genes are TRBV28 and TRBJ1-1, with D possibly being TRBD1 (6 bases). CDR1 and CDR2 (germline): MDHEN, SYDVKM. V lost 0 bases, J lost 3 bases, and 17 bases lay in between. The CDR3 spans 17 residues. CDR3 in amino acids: CASSLWVDRDMDTEAFF. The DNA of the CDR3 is TGTGCCAGCAGTTTATGGGTCGACCGGGACATGGACACTGAAGCTTTCTTT.

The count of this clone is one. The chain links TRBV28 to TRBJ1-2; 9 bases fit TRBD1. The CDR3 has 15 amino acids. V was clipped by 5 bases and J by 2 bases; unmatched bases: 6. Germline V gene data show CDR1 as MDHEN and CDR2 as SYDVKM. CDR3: CASSKPGTGNYGYTF. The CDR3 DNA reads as TGTGCCAGCAGTAAACCCGGGACAGGGAACTATGGCTACACCTTC.

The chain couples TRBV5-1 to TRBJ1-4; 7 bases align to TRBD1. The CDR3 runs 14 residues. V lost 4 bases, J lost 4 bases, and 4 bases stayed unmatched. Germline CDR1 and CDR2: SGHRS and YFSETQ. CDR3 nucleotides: TGCGCCAGCAGCATGACAGGGTTTAATGAAAAACTGTTTTTT. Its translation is CASSMTGFNEKLFF.

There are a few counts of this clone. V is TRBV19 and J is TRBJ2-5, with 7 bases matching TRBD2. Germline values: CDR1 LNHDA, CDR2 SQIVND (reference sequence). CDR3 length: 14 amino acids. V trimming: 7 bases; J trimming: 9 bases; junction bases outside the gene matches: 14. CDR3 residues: CASTAGLPDSAQYF. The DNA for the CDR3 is TGTGCCAGTACCGCGGGACTACCCGATTCGGCCCAGTACTTC.

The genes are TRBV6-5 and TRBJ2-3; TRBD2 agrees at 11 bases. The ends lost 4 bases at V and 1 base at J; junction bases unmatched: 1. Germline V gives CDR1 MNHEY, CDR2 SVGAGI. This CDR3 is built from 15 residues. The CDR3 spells CASSSLAGGTDTQYF. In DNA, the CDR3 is TGTGCCAGCAGTTCACTAGCGGGGGGCACAGATACGCAGTATTTT.

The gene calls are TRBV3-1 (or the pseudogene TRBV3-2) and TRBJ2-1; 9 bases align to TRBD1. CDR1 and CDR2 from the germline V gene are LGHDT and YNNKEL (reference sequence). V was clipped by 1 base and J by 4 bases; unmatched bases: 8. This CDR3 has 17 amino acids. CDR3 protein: CASSQAYGDRGYNEQFF. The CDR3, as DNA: TGTGCCAGCAGCCAAGCTTATGGAGACAGGGGGTACAATGAGCAGTTCTTC.

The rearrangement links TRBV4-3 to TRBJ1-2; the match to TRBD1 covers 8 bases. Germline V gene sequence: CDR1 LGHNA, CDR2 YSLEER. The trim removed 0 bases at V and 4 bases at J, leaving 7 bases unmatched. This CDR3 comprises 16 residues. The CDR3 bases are TGCGCCAGCAGCCAAGACGTTGGACAGGGTGGCTATGGCTACACCTTC. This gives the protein CASSQDVGQGGYGYTF.

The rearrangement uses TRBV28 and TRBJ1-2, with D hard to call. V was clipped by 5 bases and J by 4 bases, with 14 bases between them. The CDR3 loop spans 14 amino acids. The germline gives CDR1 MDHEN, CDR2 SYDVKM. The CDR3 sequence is CASSRAGSFYGYTF. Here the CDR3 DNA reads TGTGCCAGCAGTCGAGCGGGCTCATTCTATGGCTACACCTTC.

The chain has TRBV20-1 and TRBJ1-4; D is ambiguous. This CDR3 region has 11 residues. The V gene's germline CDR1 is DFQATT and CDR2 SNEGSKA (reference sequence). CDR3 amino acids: CSPSTNEKLFF. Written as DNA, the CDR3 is TGCAGCCCTTCAACTAATGAAAAACTGTTTTTT.

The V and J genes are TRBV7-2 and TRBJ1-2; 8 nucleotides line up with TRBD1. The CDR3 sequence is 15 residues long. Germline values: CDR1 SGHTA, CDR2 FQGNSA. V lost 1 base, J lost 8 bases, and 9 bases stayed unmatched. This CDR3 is CASSLEFNRGIGYTF. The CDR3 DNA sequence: TGTGCCAGCAGCTTAGAGTTTAACAGGGGGATAGGCTACACCTTC. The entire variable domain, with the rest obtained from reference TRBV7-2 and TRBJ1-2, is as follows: GAGVSQSPSNKVTEKGKDVELRCDPISGHTALYWYRQSLGQGLEFLIYFQGNSAPDKSGLPSDRFSAERTGGSVSTLTIQRTQQEDSAVYLCASSLEFNRGIGYTFGSGTRLTVV.

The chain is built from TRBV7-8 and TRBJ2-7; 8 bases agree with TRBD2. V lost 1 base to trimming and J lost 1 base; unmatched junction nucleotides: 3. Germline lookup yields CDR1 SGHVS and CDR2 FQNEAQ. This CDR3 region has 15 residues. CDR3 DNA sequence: TGTGCCAGCAGCTTAGGGACTAGCTCTTCCTACGAGCAGTACTTC. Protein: CASSLGTSSSYEQYF.

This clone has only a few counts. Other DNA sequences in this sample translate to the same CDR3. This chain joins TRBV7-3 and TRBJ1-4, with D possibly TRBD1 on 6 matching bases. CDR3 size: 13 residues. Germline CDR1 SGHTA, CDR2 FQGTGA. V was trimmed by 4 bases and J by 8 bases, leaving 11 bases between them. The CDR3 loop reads CASSSGAGEKLFF. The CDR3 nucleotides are TGTGCCAGCAGCTCAGGGGCCGGGGAAAAACTGTTTTTT.

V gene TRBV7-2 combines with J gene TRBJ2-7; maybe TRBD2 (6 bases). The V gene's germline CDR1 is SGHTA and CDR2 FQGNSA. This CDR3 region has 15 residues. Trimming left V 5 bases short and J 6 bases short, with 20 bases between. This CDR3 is CASSPTSLQSSEQYF. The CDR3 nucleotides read TGTGCCAGCAGCCCTACTAGCCTCCAATCTTCCGAGCAGTACTTC.

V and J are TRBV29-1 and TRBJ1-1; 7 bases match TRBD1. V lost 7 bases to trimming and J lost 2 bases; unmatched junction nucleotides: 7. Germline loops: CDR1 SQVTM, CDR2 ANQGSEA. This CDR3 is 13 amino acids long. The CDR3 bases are TGCAGCGAGAGCAGGGGGTCAAACACTGAAGCTTTCTTT. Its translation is CSESRGSNTEAFF.

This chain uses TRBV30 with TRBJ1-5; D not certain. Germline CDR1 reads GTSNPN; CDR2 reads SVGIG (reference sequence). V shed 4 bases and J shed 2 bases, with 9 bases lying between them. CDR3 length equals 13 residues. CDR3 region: CAWNPGGNQPQHF. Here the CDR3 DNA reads TGTGCCTGGAATCCCGGGGGCAATCAGCCCCAGCATTTT. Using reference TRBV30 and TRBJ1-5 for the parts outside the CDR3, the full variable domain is SQTIHQWPATLVQPVGSPLSLECTVEGTSNPNLYWYRQAAGRGLQLLFYSVGIGQISSEVPQNLSASRPQDRQFILSSKKLLLSDSGFYLCAWNPGGNQPQHFGDGTRLSIL.

The CDR3 DNA reads TGTGCCAGCTCACCCGGACGGGGGGCCTCGTACGAGCAGTACTTC. As protein: CASSPGRGASYEQYF. This sequence joins TRBV18 and TRBJ2-7; a weak D match, TRBD2 (7 bases). V lost 3 bases, J lost 4 bases, and 16 bases lay in between. The CDR3 has 15 amino acids. The germline gives CDR1 KGHSH, CDR2 LQKENI.

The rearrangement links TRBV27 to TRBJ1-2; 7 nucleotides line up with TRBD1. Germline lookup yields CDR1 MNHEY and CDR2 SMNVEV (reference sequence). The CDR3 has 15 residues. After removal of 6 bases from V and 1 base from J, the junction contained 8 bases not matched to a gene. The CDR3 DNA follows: TGTGCCAGCAGCCCCCTCGGGACAGATAACTATGGCTACACCTTC. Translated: CASSPLGTDNYGYTF.

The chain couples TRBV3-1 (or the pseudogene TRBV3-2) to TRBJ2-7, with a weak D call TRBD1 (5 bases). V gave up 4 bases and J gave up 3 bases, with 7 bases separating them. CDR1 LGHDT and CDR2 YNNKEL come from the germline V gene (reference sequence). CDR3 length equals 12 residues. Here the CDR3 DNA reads TGTGCCAGCAGCCCAACAGGCTACGAGCAGTACTTC. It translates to CASSPTGYEQYF.

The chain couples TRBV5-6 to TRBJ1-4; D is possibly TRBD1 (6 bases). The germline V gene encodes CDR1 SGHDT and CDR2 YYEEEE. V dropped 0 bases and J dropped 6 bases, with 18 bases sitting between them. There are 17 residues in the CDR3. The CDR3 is CASSLVTGQGLYEKLFF. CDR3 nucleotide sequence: TGTGCCAGCAGCTTGGTTACTGGGCAGGGGTTGTATGAAAAACTGTTTTTT.

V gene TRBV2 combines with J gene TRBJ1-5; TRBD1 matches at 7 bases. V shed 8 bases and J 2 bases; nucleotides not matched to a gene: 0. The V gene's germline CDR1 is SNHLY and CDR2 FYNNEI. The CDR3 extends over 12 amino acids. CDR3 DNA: TGTGCCAGCGACAGGGGCAATCAGCCCCAGCATTTT. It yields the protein CASDRGNQPQHF. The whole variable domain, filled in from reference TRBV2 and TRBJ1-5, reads EPEVTQTPSHQVTQMGQEVILRCVPISNHLYFYWYRQILGQKVEFLVSFYNNEISEKSEIFDDQFSVERPDGSNFTLKIRSTKLEDSAMYFCASDRGNQPQHFGDGTRLSIL.

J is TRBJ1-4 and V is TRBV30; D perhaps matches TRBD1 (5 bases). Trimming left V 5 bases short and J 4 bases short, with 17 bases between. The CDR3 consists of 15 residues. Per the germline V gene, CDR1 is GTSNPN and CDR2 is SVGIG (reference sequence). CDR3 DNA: TGTGCCTGGGGGGGAGGGTCACCGCTTAATGAAAAACTGTTTTTT. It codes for CAWGGGSPLNEKLFF.

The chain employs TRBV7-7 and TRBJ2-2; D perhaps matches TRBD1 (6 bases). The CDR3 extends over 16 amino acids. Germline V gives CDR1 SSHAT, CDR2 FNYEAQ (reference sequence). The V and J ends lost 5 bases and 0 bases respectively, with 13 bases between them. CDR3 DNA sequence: TGTGCCAGCAGCCAATACCCAGGGGCGAACACCGGGGAGCTGTTTTTT. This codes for CASSQYPGANTGELFF. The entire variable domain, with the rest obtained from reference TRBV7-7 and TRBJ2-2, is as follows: GAGVSQSPRYKVTKRGQDVTLRCDPISSHATLYWYQQALGQGPEFLTYFNYEAQPDKSGLPSDRFSAERPEGSISTLTIQRTEQRDSAMYRCASSQYPGANTGELFFGEGSRLTVL.

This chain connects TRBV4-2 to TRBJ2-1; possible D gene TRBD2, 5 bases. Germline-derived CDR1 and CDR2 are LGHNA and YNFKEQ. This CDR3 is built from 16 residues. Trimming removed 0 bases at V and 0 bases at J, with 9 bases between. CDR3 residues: CASSQDRRGSYNEQFF. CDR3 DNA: TGTGCCAGCAGCCAAGATCGCCGGGGCTCCTACAATGAGCAGTTCTTC.